These 7 T cell receptor beta chains share one sample of origin, sequenced in a study of blood T cell repertoires in COVID-19. The data were produced by immunoSEQ multiplex PCR, yet TCRdb's version contains in-frame clones alone and is incomplete. The table includes about 270,000 clones, 85% to 90% detected once. Sample: PBMCs or T cells enriched from blood (not recorded which). The source of these receptors is a woman aged 18-30 years who had recovered from COVID-19.

CDR3 coding DNA: TGTGCCAGCAGTTTCTCGGGGGCTAACTATGGCTACACCTTC. Translating it yields CASSFSGANYGYTF. The rearrangement joins TRBV2 to TRBJ1-2, with TRBD1 as a possible D gene (5 bases). In germline, CDR1 is SNHLY, CDR2 FYNNEI. This CDR3 is 14 amino acids long. V lost 5 bases and J lost 0, with 10 bases in between.

This clone was seen a few times. The chain recombines TRBV3-1 (or the pseudogene TRBV3-2) with TRBJ2-4; weak D call: TRBD1 (6 bases). The CDR3 totals 12 residues. Trimming took off 4 bases at V and 9 bases at J, with 10 bases between the two ends. Germline assignment: CDR1 LGHDT and CDR2 YNNKEL (reference sequence). CDR3 loop: CASSPLGGIQYF. CDR3 coding DNA: TGTGCCAGCAGCCCACTAGGGGGCATTCAGTACTTC.

The rearrangement links TRBV5-1 to TRBJ1-4; D unclear. Germline V gene data show CDR1 as SGHRS and CDR2 as YFSETQ. V lost 0 bases and J lost 5, with 11 bases in between. The CDR3 spans 15 residues. Written as DNA, the CDR3 is TGCGCCAGCAGCTTGGATGGGAGTCCCAATGAAAAACTGTTTTTT. Translation gives CASSLDGSPNEKLFF.

V is TRBV7-6 and J is TRBJ1-1; no reliable D call. Trimming shortened V by 7 bases and J by 0 bases, and 12 bases separated the two germline ends. The germline CDR1 and CDR2 sequences are SGHVS and FNYEAQ. This CDR3 spans 14 amino acids. The DNA for the CDR3 is TGTGCCAGCACCGCTTATGAGATGAACACTGAAGCTTTCTTT. Translation gives CASTAYEMNTEAFF.

The V gene is TRBV5-1, the J gene TRBJ1-4; possibly TRBD1 for D (6 bases). V lost 3 bases to trimming and J lost 5 bases, with 17 bases between them. The CDR3 is 16 residues long. CDR1 is SGHRS, CDR2 YFSETQ, per germline. This CDR3 reads CASSWVAGVRNEKLFF. DNA of the CDR3: TGCGCCAGCAGCTGGGTGGCAGGGGTGAGGAATGAAAAACTGTTTTTT.

The V and J genes are TRBV19 and TRBJ2-7, with D perhaps TRBD1 (5 bases). Germline V gene lookup returns CDR1 LNHDA and CDR2 SQIVND (reference sequence). Trimming removed 3 bases at V and 1 base at J, with 10 bases between. The CDR3 runs 14 residues. CDR3 sequence (DNA): TGTGCCAGTAGTATCGTTAGGGGTTCCTACGAGCAGTACTTC. It translates to CASSIVRGSYEQYF.

The rearrangement links TRBV7-9 to TRBJ1-5; 7 bases map to TRBD1. CDR3 size: 15 residues. V trimming: 4 bases; J trimming: 7 bases; junction bases outside the gene matches: 10. The germline V gene has CDR1 SEHNR and CDR2 FQNEAQ (reference sequence). The CDR3 is CASSSEDRDGQPQHF. The DNA of the CDR3 is TGTGCCAGCAGCTCCGAAGACAGGGACGGCCAGCCCCAGCATTTT. The full variable domain, in which reference TRBV7-9 and TRBJ1-5 provide the parts outside the CDR3, is DTGVSQNPRHKITKRGQNVTFRCDPISEHNRLYWYRQTLGQGPEFLTYFQNEAQLEKSRLLSDRFSAERPKGSFSTLEIQRTEQGDSAMYLCASSSEDRDGQPQHFGDGTRLSIL.